The text below deals with one T cell receptor (beta chain). Gene names are mouse gene names. The sequenced fragment ends 1 residue before the CDR3 boundary, so the rest is inferred from the germline J gene. This specimen comes from a study of tissue T cells after allogeneic stem cell transplantation. The germline CDR1 and CDR2 sequences are NSQYPW and LRSPGD (reference sequence). Trimming at V came to 0 bases and at J to 0 bases, leaving 7 bases not matched to a gene. The CDR3 covers 18 residues. Data came from immunoSEQ multiplex PCR; TCRdb stores just in-frame clones and leaves some out. The sample contains 2,500 or so clones, 50% to 75% of which appear only once.

The clonotype comes from a female BALB/c mouse in good health. MHC haplotype of the strain: H2-d. Sequencing was done on a sample of gut tissue. The rearrangement joins TRBV1 to TRBJ2-3; 9 bases agree with TRBD2. CDR3 protein: CTCSAEFGTGSSAETLYF. Partial CDR3 DNA: TGCACCTGCAGTGCAGAATTCGGGACTGGGTCTAGTGCAGAAACGCTGTAT.